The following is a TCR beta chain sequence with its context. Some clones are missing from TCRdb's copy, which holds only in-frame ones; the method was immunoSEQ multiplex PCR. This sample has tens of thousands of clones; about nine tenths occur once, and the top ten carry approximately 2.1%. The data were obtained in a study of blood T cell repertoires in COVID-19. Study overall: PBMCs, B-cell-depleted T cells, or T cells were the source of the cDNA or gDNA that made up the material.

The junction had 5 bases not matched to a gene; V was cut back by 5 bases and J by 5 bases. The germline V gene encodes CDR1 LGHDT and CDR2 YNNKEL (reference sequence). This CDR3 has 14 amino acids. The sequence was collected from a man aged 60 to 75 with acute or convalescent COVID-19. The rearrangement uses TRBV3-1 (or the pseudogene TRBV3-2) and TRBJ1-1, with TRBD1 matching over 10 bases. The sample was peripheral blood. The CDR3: CASSNGQGGTEAFF. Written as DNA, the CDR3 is TGTGCCAGCAGCAACGGACAGGGGGGAACTGAAGCTTTCTTT.